This T cell receptor (beta chain) was recorded in a study of blood T cell repertoires in COVID-19. The overall study: Samples representing acute and convalescent COVID-19 were sourced from the United States, Italy and Spain.

Germline V gives CDR1 GTSNPN, CDR2 SVGIG (reference sequence). The CDR3 is 16 residues long. Trimming cost V 3 bases and J 1 base, with 13 bases left between them. Profiling relied on immunoSEQ multiplex PCR, and the TCRdb table lists in-frame clones only, not all of them. The sample holds roughly 200,000 clones, around 90% seen once. The TCR sequence derives from a middle-aged man with acute or convalescent COVID-19. V is TRBV30 and J is TRBJ1-6; tentative D call: TRBD1 (5 bases). The sample taken for sequencing was peripheral blood. CDR3 coding DNA: TGTGCCTGGAGCGCTGAAGGGGCGTCCTATAATTCACCCCTCCACTTT. Translating gives CAWSAEGASYNSPLHF. The whole variable domain, remainder taken from reference TRBV30 and TRBJ1-6, is SQTIHQWPATLVQPVGSPLSLECTVEGTSNPNLYWYRQAAGRGLQLLFYSVGIGQISSEVPQNLSASRPQDRQFILSSKKLLLSDSGFYLCAWSAEGASYNSPLHFGNGTRLTVT.